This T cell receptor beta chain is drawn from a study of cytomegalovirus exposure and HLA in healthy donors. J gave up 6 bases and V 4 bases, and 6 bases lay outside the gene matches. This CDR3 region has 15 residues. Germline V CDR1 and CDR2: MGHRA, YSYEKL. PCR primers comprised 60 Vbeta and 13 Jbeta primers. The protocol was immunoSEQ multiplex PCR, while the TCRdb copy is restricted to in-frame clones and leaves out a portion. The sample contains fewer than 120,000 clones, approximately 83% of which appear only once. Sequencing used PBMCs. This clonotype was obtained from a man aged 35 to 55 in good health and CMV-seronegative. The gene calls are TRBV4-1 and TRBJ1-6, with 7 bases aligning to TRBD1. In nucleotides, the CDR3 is TGCGCCAGCAGCCGAAGCCGGGACAGTAATTCACCCCTCCACTTT. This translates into CASSRSRDSNSPLHF.